This T cell receptor beta chain was captured by sequencing in a study of blood T cell repertoires in COVID-19. The wider study: The cDNA or gDNA used as material had been derived from T cells, B-cell-depleted T cells, or PBMCs.

In the original workflow: Researchers report that nucleated cell counts were estimated from reference gene primer amplification. Some clones are missing from TCRdb's copy, which holds only in-frame ones; the method was immunoSEQ multiplex PCR. V and J calls and clone size follow that table, whereas D and trimming were derived from the DNA. The sample has around 27,000 clones, approximately 96% seen once. Germline V gene sequence: CDR1 MDHEN, CDR2 SYDVKM. The CDR3 sequence is 14 residues long. Trimming removed 3 bases from V and 6 bases from J; junction bases left unmatched: 4. Source material: peripheral blood. The sequence came from a human donor with active COVID-19. The donor label of this sample is uncertain. The rearrangement links TRBV28 to TRBJ1-5; TRBD1 matches 8 bases. CDR3 amino acids: CASSFTGGGQPQHF. The CDR3 region has the DNA TGTGCCAGCAGTTTTACAGGGGGGGGTCAGCCCCAGCATTTT.